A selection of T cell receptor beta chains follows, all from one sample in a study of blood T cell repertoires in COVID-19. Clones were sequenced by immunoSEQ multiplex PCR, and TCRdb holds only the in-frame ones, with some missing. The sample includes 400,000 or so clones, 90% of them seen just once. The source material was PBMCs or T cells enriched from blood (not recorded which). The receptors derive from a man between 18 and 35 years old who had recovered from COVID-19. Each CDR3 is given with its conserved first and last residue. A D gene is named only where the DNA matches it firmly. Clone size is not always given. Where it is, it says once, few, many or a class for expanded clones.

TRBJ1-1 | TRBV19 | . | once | TGTGCCAGTAGTATAGGACCAGGGGCGGCTGAAGCTTTCTTT | CASSIGPGAAEAFF
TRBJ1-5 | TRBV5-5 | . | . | TGTGCCAGCGCCCAGAATTTGGGGGACAACAATCAGCCCCAGCATTTT | CASAQNLGDNNQPQHF
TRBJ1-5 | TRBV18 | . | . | TGTGCCAGCTCACCATCGGCGGTCAGCAATCAGCCCCAGCATTTT | CASSPSAVSNQPQHF
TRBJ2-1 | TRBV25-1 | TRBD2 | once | TGTGCCAGCAGTGAAGCGGGAGCTTTGAATGAGCAGTTCTTC | CASSEAGALNEQFF
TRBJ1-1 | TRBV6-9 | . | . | TGTGCCAGCAGTCCTACCTCGTCGGGGATATGGGCTGAAGCTTTCTTT | CASSPTSSGIWAEAFF
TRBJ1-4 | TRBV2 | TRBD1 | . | TGTGCCAGCCACCCTCCGGGACAGGCGGCAACTAATGAAAAACTGTTTTTT | CASHPPGQAATNEKLFF
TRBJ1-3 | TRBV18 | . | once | TGTGCCAGCTCACCCGCTTACACTGGAAACACCATATATTTT | CASSPAYTGNTIYF
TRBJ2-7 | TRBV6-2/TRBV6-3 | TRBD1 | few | TGTGCCAGCAGCGTCGGGACAGGGGCCCACGAGCAGTACTTC | CASSVGTGAHEQYF
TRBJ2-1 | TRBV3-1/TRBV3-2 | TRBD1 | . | TGTGCCAGCAGCGTCCGGGACAGTTCCTACAATGAGCAGTTCTTC | CASSVRDSSYNEQFF
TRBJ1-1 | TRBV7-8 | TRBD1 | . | TGTGCCAGCAACCTACAGGGGGCATTGACTGAAGCTTTCTTT | CASNLQGALTEAFF
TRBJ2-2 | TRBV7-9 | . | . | TGTGCCAGCAGCTTCCGGTTCTCCGGGGAGCTGTTTTTT | CASSFRFSGELFF
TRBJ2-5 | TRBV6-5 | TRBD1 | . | TGTGCCAGCAGCTCGGGACAGCTAGAGACCCAGTACTTC | CASSSGQLETQYF
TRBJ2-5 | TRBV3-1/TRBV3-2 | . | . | TGTGCCAGCAGCCAAGTCAACCCCCTAGCGTTCACGTGGGAGACCCAGTACTTC | CASSQVNPLAFTWETQYF
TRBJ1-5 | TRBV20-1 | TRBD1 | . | TGCAGTGCTAGTCGTGACAGGGTAGTAAGCGGTCTCAATCAGCCCCAGCATTTT | CSASRDRVVSGLNQPQHF
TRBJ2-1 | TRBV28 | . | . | TGTGCCAGCAATCAGGAGGGAAAATACAATGAGCAGTTCTTC | CASNQEGKYNEQFF
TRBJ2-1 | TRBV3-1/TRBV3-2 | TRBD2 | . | TGTGCCAGCAGCCAAGATCTTGTTAGCGGGTCCTACAATGAGCAGTTCTTC | CASSQDLVSGSYNEQFF
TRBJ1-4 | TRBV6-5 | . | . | TGTGCCACTAGGCAGGGAATGAGCGAAAAACTGTTTTTT | CATRQGMSEKLFF
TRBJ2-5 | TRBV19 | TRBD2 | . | TGTGCCAGTAGTATACGGGGGGAAGAGACCCAGTACTTC | CASSIRGEETQYF
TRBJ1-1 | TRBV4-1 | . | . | TGCGCCAGCAGCCAAGGAAACTATCCTCATTTGAACACTGAAGCTTTCTTT | CASSQGNYPHLNTEAFF
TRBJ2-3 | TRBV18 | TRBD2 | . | TGTGCCAGCTCACCAATGGCGGGAGGCCCTACAGATACGCAGTATTTT | CASSPMAGGPTDTQYF
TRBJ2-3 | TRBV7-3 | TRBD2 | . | TGTGCCAGCAGGACATCCGGGACTAGCCTGGGAGATACGCAGTATTTT | CASRTSGTSLGDTQYF
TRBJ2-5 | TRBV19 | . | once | TGTGCCAGTAGTATAGCACGGCAAGAGACCCAGTACTTC | CASSIARQETQYF
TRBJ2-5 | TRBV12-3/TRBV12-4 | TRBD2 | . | TGTGCCAGTTCTAGCGGTTACCAAGAGACCCAGTACTTC | CASSSGYQETQYF
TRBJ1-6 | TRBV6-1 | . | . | TGTGCCAGCAGTGAAGAGATTTATAGTTCACCCCTCCACTTT | CASSEEIYSSPLHF
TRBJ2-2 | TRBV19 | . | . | TGTGCCAGTAGTACGGACAACAGGATCACCGGGGAGCTGTTTTTT | CASSTDNRITGELFF
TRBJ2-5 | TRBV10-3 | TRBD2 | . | TGTGCCATCGAACTAGCGGGAGGGCGAGAGACCCAGTACTTC | CAIELAGGRETQYF
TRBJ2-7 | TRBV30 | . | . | TGTGCCTGGAGCGTAGGGCAGGGGTACGAGCAGTACTTC | CAWSVGQGYEQYF
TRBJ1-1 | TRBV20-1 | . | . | TGCAGCTTTCAGGGTGACACTGAAGCTTTCTTT | CSFQGDTEAFF
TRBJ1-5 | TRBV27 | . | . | TGTGCCAGCAGTTCGGTAGCTAATCAGCCCCAGCATTTT | CASSSVANQPQHF
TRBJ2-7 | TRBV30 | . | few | TGTGCCTGGAGTGTACCCCCGCAGACCTACGAGCAGTACTTC | CAWSVPPQTYEQYF
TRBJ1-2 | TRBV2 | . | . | TGTGCCAGCGGTCGGGAAGGGTATGGCTACACCTTC | CASGREGYGYTF
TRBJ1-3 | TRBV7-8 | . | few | TGTGCCAGCAGCGCCCAAGGACAGGGAAACACCATATATTTT | CASSAQGQGNTIYF
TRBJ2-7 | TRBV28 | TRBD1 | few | TGTGCCAGCCAGTCGGGACAGGGCGCCTACGAGCAGTACTTC | CASQSGQGAYEQYF
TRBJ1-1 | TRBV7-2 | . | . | TGTGCCAGCAGCCTAGTGGGGACTTCCACTGAAGCTTTCTTT | CASSLVGTSTEAFF
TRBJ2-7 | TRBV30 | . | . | TGTGCCTGGAGTGTAGGTACAGGGCTCGACGAGCAGTACTTC | CAWSVGTGLDEQYF
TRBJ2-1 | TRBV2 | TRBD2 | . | TGTGCCAGCAGTGAATCCCCAGCGGGGGGCCACAGCTCCTACAATGAGCAGTTCTTC | CASSESPAGGHSSYNEQFF
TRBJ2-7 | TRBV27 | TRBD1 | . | TGTGCCAGCAGCGGACAGGGGGCATGCCCCCCTTTC | CASSGQGACPPF
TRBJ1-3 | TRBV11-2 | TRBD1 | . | TGTGCCAGCAGCCCTACAGGGGGCAAAGGAAACACCATATATTTT | CASSPTGGKGNTIYF
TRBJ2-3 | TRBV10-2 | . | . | TGCGCCAGCAGTGCGGATACGCAGTATTTT | CASSADTQYF
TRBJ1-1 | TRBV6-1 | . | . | TGTGCCAGCAGTGAACCTGGGACAGAAGCTTTCTTT | CASSEPGTEAFF
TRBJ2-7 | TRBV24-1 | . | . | TGTGCCACCAGTGATCAGACAGAGCAGTACTTC | CATSDQTEQYF
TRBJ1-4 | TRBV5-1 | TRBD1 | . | TGCGCCAGCAGCTTGGCCGGGACAGGGAGGACTAATGAAAAACTGTTTTTT | CASSLAGTGRTNEKLFF
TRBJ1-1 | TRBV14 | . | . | TGTGCCAGCAGCCAGCGGGCAGGGAGGGCAACTTTCTTT | CASSQRAGRATFF
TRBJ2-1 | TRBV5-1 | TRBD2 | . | TGCGCCAGCAGCTTGACTAGCGGGAACACCTACAATGAGCAGTTCTTC | CASSLTSGNTYNEQFF
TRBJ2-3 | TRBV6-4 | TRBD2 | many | TGTGCCAGCAGTGAAACGGGGGGGCCCACAGATACGCAGTATTTT | CASSETGGPTDTQYF
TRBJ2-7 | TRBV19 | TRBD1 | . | TGTGCCAGTAGTACCCGCCGACAGGGTATCTACGAGCAGTACTTC | CASSTRRQGIYEQYF
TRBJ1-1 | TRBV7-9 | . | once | TGTGCCAGCAGCTTGCAGCGGAACACTGAAGCTTTCTTT | CASSLQRNTEAFF
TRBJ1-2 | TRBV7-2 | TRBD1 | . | TGTGCCAGCAGCGAAAAACCTCAGGGGGGTACCTATGGCTACACCTTC | CASSEKPQGGTYGYTF
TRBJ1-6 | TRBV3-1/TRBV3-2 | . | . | TGTGCCAGCAGCCACGCTTATAGCTCCTATAATTCACCCCTCCACTTT | CASSHAYSSYNSPLHF
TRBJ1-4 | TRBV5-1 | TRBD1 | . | TGCGCCAGCAGCAGGGGAGACAGGGGACGGGGAGAAAAACTGTTTTTT | CASSRGDRGRGEKLFF
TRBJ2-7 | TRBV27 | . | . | TGTGCCAGCAGTTTGGCCCGCGAGGCCTACGAGCAGTACTTC | CASSLAREAYEQYF
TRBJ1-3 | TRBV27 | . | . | TGTGCCAGCAGTTTAACTTCCACAGGGCCCACCATATATTTT | CASSLTSTGPTIYF